This TCR beta chain was found in a study of cytomegalovirus exposure and HLA in healthy donors. The PCR contained 60 Vbeta and 13 Jbeta primers. Original analysis: Later, some 79 million unique TCR beta chains were counted in an analysis, and approximately 9.9 million of them were shared. Measured with immunoSEQ multiplex PCR; TCRdb has only the in-frame clones, and not every one. V, J and clone size are those of that table, while D and trimming were read from the DNA. Of roughly 190,000 clones in the sample, roughly 73% were seen once. Trimming took off 5 bases at V and 4 bases at J, with 10 bases between the two ends. Germline assignment: CDR1 SGHDT and CDR2 YYEEEE. The CDR3 is made up of 12 amino acids. Regarding this clone: Its antigen is undetermined.

The study, taken as a whole, reports: In an earlier analysis, most TCR beta V segments were productive about 87% or about 30% of the time.

This chain links TRBV5-6 with TRBJ2-7; D is ambiguous. The clonotype originates from a young woman in good health and CMV-seronegative. Input material: PBMCs. The CDR3 protein is CASRKPGYEQYF. The CDR3 nucleotides read TGTGCCAGCAGGAAGCCGGGTTACGAGCAGTACTTC.